A single sample is the source of the 29 T cell receptor beta chains below, sequenced in a study of regulatory T cells in long-lasting Graves disease. Indicated time point: persistent/refractory GD, antithyroid drugs over 5 years with positive TRAb. Generation of the TCR library employed RNA extracted from PBMCs. To make TCR beta libraries, researchers used iRepertoire HTBI primers and Arm-PCR of CDR3 regions. TCRdb re-analysed the multiplex PCR reads in MiXCR, keeping a single row per CDR3 protein. The table has around 460,000 distinct CDR3 sequences, 20% to 25% seen once. Sequenced here: peripheral blood mononuclear cells (PBMCs), sampled when the disease was refractory, from a patient treated with antithyroid drugs. These receptors were obtained from a female donor with Graves disease.

This clonotype has at least ten counts. The V call is TRBV20-1, the J call TRBJ1-4, with D maybe TRBD1 (6 bases). V was cut by 5 bases and J by 6 bases, with 13 bases left in between. The CDR3 sequence is 13 residues long. Germline V gene data show CDR1 as DFQATT and CDR2 as SNEGSKA (reference sequence). The CDR3 reads CSASTGLDEKLFF. CDR3 DNA: TGCAGTGCTTCGACAGGCCTTGATGAAAAACTGTTTTTT.

This clonotype was counted only a few times. The chain recombines TRBV5-4 with TRBJ1-1; D is unclear. CDR1 and CDR2 (germline): SGHNT, YYREEE (reference sequence). CDR3 length: 12 residues. V was shortened by 3 bases and J by 5 bases, with 8 bases between the two germline ends. The CDR3 region has the DNA TGTGCCAGCAGCTGGGAGAGGACTGAAGCTTTCTTT. It codes for CASSWERTEAFF.

This clonotype showed up many times. The chain joins TRBV6-1 to TRBJ1-1; D remains unclear. CDR1 is MNHNS, CDR2 SASEGT, per germline. The V gene lost 6 bases and the J gene lost 1 base, with 12 bases spanning the gap. This CDR3 region has 14 residues. The CDR3 nucleotides read TGTGCCAGCAGACCACTGACGGAGAACACTGAAGCTTTCTTT. It encodes CASRPLTENTEAFF.

Concerning this clonotype: A read error may be the cause here, since a much bigger clone is one base away. Given the absence of the conserved phenylalanine or tryptophan at the CDR3 end, a read error is likely. The chain carries TRBV11-2 and TRBJ2-5; tentatively, D is TRBD2 (5 bases). Germline V lookup: CDR1 SGHAT, CDR2 FQNNGV. Trimming shortened V by 5 bases and J by 5 bases, and 18 bases separated the two germline ends. The CDR3 totals 15 residues. CDR3 DNA: TGTGCCAGCAGCCGGAATACCCCAGAGCGGGAGACCCAGTACTCC. Translation gives CASSRNTPERETQYS.

This clonotype was picked up many times. The CDR3 coding sequence is TGTGCCAGCAGTGTCCATAGCACCGGGGAGCTGTTTTTT. Residues: CASSVHSTGELFF. The V call is TRBV6-1, the J call TRBJ2-2; D not certain. Trimming stripped 4 bases from V and 4 bases from J, with 7 bases between. Germline V gene sequence: CDR1 MNHNS, CDR2 SASEGT. This CDR3 comprises 13 residues.

V is TRBV20-1 and J is TRBJ2-7; D is perhaps TRBD2 (5 bases). The CDR3 consists of 14 residues. The V gene lost 1 base and the J gene lost 5 bases, with 15 bases spanning the gap. CDR1 and CDR2 from the germline V gene are DFQATT and SNEGSKA (reference sequence). CDR3 sequence reads: CSARVRRVLDEQYF. The CDR3 DNA sequence: TGCAGTGCTAGAGTCAGGCGGGTGCTGGACGAGCAGTACTTC.

This clonotype was detected a few times. A read error may explain this, as a much larger clone is one base away. The chain joins TRBV2 to TRBJ2-5, with D uncertain. Trimming took 10 bases from V and 3 from J, leaving 15 bases between them. The CDR3 has 13 amino acids. Germline CDR1 is SNHLY and CDR2 is FYNNEI. The CDR3 nucleotides read TGTGCCACCACCTTTAGCCAGGAAGAGACCCAGTACTTC. Encoded protein: CATTFSQEETQYF.

DNA of the CDR3: TGCAGTGCTAGAGATCTAGCGTCCGATACGCAGTATTTT. Translating gives CSARDLASDTQYF. V gene TRBV20-1 combines with J gene TRBJ2-3; D is possibly TRBD2 (6 bases). CDR1 is DFQATT, CDR2 SNEGSKA, per germline (reference sequence). CDR3 length equals 13 residues. The V gene lost 0 bases and the J gene lost 6 bases, with 10 bases spanning the gap.

This clonotype has ten or more counts. The chain is built from TRBV24-1 and TRBJ1-5, with TRBD1 matching over 8 bases. Per the germline V gene, CDR1 is KGHDR and CDR2 is SFDVKD. The CDR3 loop spans 16 amino acids. With 3 bases clipped from V and 0 bases from J, the junction kept 3 bases outside the gene matches. CDR3 nucleotide sequence: TGTGCCACCAGTGATCCCAGGGGGCATAGCAATCAGCCCCAGCATTTT. This gives the protein CATSDPRGHSNQPQHF.

This clonotype has ten or more counts. The chain carries TRBV5-5 and TRBJ1-2; no definite D call. The CDR3 covers 16 residues. CDR1 is SGHKS and CDR2 is YYEKEE in the germline V gene (reference sequence). The V and J ends lost 4 bases and 8 bases respectively, with 24 bases between them. The CDR3 region has the DNA TGTGCCAGCAGCCTTGTGGACCTCCCCAAGACGAGCGGCTACACCTTC. Its translation is CASSLVDLPKTSGYTF.

The chain joins TRBV5-1 to TRBJ2-7, with a possible D match to TRBD1 (5 bases). Trimming removed 4 bases from V and 0 bases from J, with 11 bases in between. The CDR3 loop spans 14 amino acids. Germline V gene sequence: CDR1 SGHRS, CDR2 YFSETQ. Here the CDR3 DNA reads TGCGCCAGCAGCCCCGCGCAGGGCTCCTACGAGCAGTACTTC. This sequence encodes CASSPAQGSYEQYF. Filled out from reference TRBV5-1 and TRBJ2-7, the complete variable domain reads KAGVTQTPRYLIKTRGQQVTLSCSPISGHRSVSWYQQTPGQGLQFLFEYFSETQRNKGNFPGRFSGRQFSNSRSEMNVSTLELGDSALYLCASSPAQGSYEQYFGPGTRLTVT.

This chain joins TRBV5-1 and TRBJ1-6; D remains ambiguous. Trimming removed 4 bases at V and 10 bases at J, with 21 bases between. CDR1 SGHRS and CDR2 YFSETQ come from the germline V gene. CDR3 length: 16 residues. The CDR3 coding sequence is TGCGCCAGCAGCCCTAATGGTGGCGCTTTCGAATCACCCCTCCACTTT. This gives the protein CASSPNGGAFESPLHF.

The chain joins TRBV4-1 to TRBJ1-5, with 7 bases that match TRBD1. Germline V lookup: CDR1 MGHRA, CDR2 YSYEKL. The trim removed 0 bases at V and 9 bases at J, leaving 8 bases unmatched. The length of the CDR3 is 15 residues. The CDR3 region has the DNA TGCGCCAGCAGCCAAGATAAAGCAGGGGGGTGGCCCCAGCATTTT. Translated, it gives CASSQDKAGGWPQHF.

This clonotype was observed a handful of times. This sequence joins TRBV6-2 or TRBV6-3 and TRBJ2-5, with D unclear. The germline V gene has CDR1 MNHEY and CDR2 SVGEGT. The CDR3 has 15 amino acids. V lost 4 bases and J lost 5, with 17 bases in between. The CDR3 loop reads CASSLATEEYETQYF. DNA of the CDR3: TGTGCCAGCAGTTTGGCCACAGAGGAGTATGAGACCCAGTACTTC.

This clonotype appeared many times. This sequence joins TRBV6-1 and TRBJ1-6; D not resolved. The V and J ends lost 6 bases and 5 bases respectively, with 14 bases between them. The CDR3 covers 15 residues. Per the germline V gene, CDR1 is MNHNS and CDR2 is SASEGT. CDR3 protein: CASSPVQWDNSPLHF. The CDR3 nucleotides read TGTGCCAGCAGCCCCGTACAGTGGGATAATTCACCCCTCCACTTT.

This clonotype was found many times. CDR3 bases: TGTGCCAGCAGTTCCCAAGGGCTTCAGGCACCCCTCCACTTT. Protein product: CASSSQGLQAPLHF. The chain uses TRBV12-3 or TRBV12-4 and TRBJ1-6; no firm D call. The germline V and J ends were trimmed by 4 bases and 11 bases, with 15 bases remaining between them. This CDR3 has 14 residues.

The chain uses TRBV7-8 and TRBJ2-2; D call uncertain. V was shortened by 7 bases and J by 4 bases, with 7 bases between the two germline ends. The CDR3 runs 12 residues. Germline CDR1 reads SGHVS; CDR2 reads FQNEAQ. The CDR3 bases are TGTGCCAGCATCCCAGGCACCGGGGAGCTGTTTTTT. It specifies CASIPGTGELFF.

There are many counts of this clonotype. The chain links TRBV28 to TRBJ2-2; 14 bases agree with TRBD2. J gave up 7 bases and V 5 bases, and 18 bases lay outside the gene matches. Germline-derived CDR1 and CDR2 are MDHEN and SYDVKM. This CDR3 spans 20 amino acids. The CDR3 spells CASSLTTTSGGAGRYGELFF. CDR3 nucleotides: TGTGCCAGCAGTCTTACGACGACTAGCGGGGGGGCCGGGCGGTACGGGGAGCTGTTTTTT.

In this sample, this clonotype turned up once. The genes are TRBV19 and TRBJ2-2; no clear D gene. V dropped 4 bases and J dropped 4 bases, with 13 bases sitting between them. The CDR3 spans 15 residues. Germline V gene sequence: CDR1 LNHDA, CDR2 SQIVND (reference sequence). This chain's CDR3 is CASSTMAPITGELFF. The CDR3 nucleotides read TGTGCCAGTAGTACAATGGCTCCGATCACCGGGGAGCTGTTTTTT.

Regarding this clonotype: Being one base from a much bigger clone, this may be a read error. V and J are TRBV24-1 and TRBJ2-5, with D perhaps TRBD1 (8 bases). The CDR3 totals 15 residues. Germline assignment: CDR1 KGHDR and CDR2 SFDVKD. The CDR3 DNA sequence: TGTGCCACCAGTCGACCGGGACAGGCGGGAGAGGCCCAGTACTTC. This sequence encodes CATSRPGQAGEAQYF.

This chain joins TRBV7-9 and TRBJ2-7; D unresolved. Trimming took 3 bases from V and 6 from J, leaving 12 bases between them. Germline assignment: CDR1 SEHNR and CDR2 FQNEAQ (reference sequence). The CDR3 is 13 amino acids. The chain's CDR3 is CASSLTDRPEQYF. The CDR3 coding sequence is TGTGCCAGCAGCTTGACGGACCGGCCCGAGCAGTACTTC.

This chain uses TRBV20-1 with TRBJ1-4; TRBD1 agrees at 10 bases. CDR1 is DFQATT and CDR2 is SNEGSKA in the germline V gene (reference sequence). CDR3 length: 13 amino acids. V shed 3 bases, J shed 8 bases, and the junction held 3 bases outside the gene matches. In DNA form, the CDR3 reads TGCAGTGCTAGGGGGACAGGGGACGAAAAACTGTTTTTT. Translating it yields CSARGTGDEKLFF.

This chain connects TRBV9 to TRBJ2-5; 9 bases are a match to TRBD2. CDR1 and CDR2 from the germline V gene are SGDLS and YYNGEE. The CDR3 contains 16 residues. The V segment lost 0 bases and the J segment 7 bases; nucleotides outside the gene matches: 10. The CDR3 region is CASSVGLAGAKATQYF. CDR3 DNA sequence: TGTGCCAGCAGCGTAGGATTAGCGGGGGCCAAGGCGACCCAGTACTTC. Full variable domain (outside the CDR3, taken from reference TRBV9 and TRBJ2-5): DSGVTQTPKHLITATGQRVTLRCSPRSGDLSVYWYQQSLDQGLQFLIQYYNGEERAKGNILERFSAQQFPDLHSELNLSSLELGDSALYFCASSVGLAGAKATQYFGPGTRLLVL.

This clonotype was observed many times. The rearrangement links TRBV10-2 to TRBJ2-2; D unclear. Trimming cost V 0 bases and J 4 bases, with 15 bases left between them. The CDR3 is 17 amino acids. Germline CDR1 WSHSY, CDR2 SAAADI. The CDR3 reads CASSESSSHWGTGELFF. CDR3 in DNA: TGCGCCAGCAGTGAGTCCAGCTCACATTGGGGCACCGGGGAGCTGTTTTTT.

This clonotype was seen once. With a much larger clone just one base away, this may be a read error. CDR3 sequence reads: CGARVDTEEYNEQFF. Here the CDR3 DNA reads TGCGGTGCTAGAGTGGACACGGAGGAGTATAATGAGCAGTTCTTC. The chain carries TRBV20-1 and TRBJ2-1; D assignment may be TRBD1 or TRBD2 (5 bases each). Germline values: CDR1 DFQATT, CDR2 SNEGSKA (reference sequence). The CDR3 covers 15 residues.

V gene TRBV7-9 combines with J gene TRBJ2-6; TRBD1 agrees at 9 bases. This CDR3 is 18 amino acids long. Germline CDR1 SEHNR, CDR2 FQNEAQ (reference sequence). V trimming: 5 bases; J trimming: 0 bases; junction bases outside the gene matches: 8. The CDR3 coding sequence is TGTGCCAGCAGCCCTCGACAGGGGGACGTCTCTGGGGCCAACGTCCTGACTTTC. It specifies CASSPRQGDVSGANVLTF.

This clonotype was seen repeatedly, ten times or more. The chain joins TRBV3-1 to TRBJ1-2, with D hard to call. The V gene lost 6 bases and the J gene lost 3 bases, with 11 bases spanning the gap. Germline CDR1 is LGHDT and CDR2 is YNNKEL (reference sequence). This CDR3 contains 13 residues. The CDR3 protein is CASRDGRDYGYTF. As DNA, the CDR3 is TGTGCCAGCAGAGACGGACGGGACTATGGCTACACCTTC.

J is TRBJ1-1 and V is TRBV28; D might be TRBD1 (6 bases). The CDR3 sequence is 14 residues long. CDR1 and CDR2 from the germline V gene are MDHEN and SYDVKM. With 5 bases removed from V and 3 bases from J, the gap between germline ends came to 13 bases. This CDR3 reads CASSPWGADTEAFF. CDR3 bases: TGTGCCAGCAGTCCCTGGGGGGCGGACACTGAAGCTTTCTTT.

This clonotype appeared many times. V usage is TRBV20-1 and J usage is TRBJ2-4; D not resolved. Per the germline V gene, CDR1 is DFQATT and CDR2 is SNEGSKA (reference sequence). Trimming removed 5 bases at V and 0 bases at J, with 17 bases between. CDR3 size: 16 residues. The chain's CDR3 is CSASDKVSLAKNIQYF. Written as DNA, the CDR3 is TGCAGTGCTTCCGACAAGGTCTCGTTAGCCAAAAACATTCAGTACTTC.